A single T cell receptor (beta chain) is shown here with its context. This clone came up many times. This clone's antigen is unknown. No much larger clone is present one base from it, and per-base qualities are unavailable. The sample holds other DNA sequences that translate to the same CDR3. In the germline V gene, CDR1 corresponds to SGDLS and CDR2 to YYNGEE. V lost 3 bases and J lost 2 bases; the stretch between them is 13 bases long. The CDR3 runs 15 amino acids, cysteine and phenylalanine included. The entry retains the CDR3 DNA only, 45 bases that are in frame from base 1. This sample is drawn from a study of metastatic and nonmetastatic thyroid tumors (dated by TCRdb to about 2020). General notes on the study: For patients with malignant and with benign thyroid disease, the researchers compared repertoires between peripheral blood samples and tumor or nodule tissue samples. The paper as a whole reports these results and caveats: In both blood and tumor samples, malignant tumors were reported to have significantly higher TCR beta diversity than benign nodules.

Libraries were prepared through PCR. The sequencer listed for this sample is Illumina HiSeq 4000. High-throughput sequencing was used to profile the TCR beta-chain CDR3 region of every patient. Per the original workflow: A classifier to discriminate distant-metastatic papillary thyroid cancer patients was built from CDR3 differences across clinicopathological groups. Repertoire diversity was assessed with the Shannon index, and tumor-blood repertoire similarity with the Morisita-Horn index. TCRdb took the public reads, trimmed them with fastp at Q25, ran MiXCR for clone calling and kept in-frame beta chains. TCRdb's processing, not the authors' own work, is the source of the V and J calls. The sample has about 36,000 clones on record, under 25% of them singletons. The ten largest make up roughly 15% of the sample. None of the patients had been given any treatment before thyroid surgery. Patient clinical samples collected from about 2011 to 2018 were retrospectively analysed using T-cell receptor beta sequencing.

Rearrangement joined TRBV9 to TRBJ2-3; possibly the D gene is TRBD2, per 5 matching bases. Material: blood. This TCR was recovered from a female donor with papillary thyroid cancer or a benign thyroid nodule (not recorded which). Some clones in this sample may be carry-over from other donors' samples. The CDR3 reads CASSALGLNTDTQYF. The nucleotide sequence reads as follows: TGTGCCAGCAGCGCCCTCGGACTCAACACAGATACGCAGTATTTT. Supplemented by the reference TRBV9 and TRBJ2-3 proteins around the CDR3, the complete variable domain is DSGVTQTPKHLITATGQRVTLRCSPRSGDLSVYWYQQSLDQGLQFLIQYYNGEERAKGNILERFSAQQFPDLHSELNLSSLELGDSALYFCASSALGLNTDTQYFGPGTRLTVL.